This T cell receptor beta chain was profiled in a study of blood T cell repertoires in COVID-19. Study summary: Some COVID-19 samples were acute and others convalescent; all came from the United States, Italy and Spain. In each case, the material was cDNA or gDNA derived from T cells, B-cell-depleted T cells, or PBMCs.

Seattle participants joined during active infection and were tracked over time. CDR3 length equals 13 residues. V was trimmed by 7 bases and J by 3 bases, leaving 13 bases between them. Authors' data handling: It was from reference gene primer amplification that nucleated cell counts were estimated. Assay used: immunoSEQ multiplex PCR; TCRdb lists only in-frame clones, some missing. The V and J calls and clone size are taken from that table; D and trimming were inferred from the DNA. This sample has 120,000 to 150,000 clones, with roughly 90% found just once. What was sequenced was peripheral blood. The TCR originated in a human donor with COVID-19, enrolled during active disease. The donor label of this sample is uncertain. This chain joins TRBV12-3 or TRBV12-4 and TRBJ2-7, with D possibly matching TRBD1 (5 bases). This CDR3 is CASTQGRLYEQYF. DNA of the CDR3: TGTGCCAGCACGCAGGGTAGGCTCTACGAGCAGTACTTC.